These 30 T cell receptor beta chains were all obtained from the same sample, sequenced in a study of circulating and synovial CD4+ cells in juvenile arthritis. TCRdb's copy holds only in-frame clones and misses some; the assay was immunoSEQ multiplex PCR. The sample carries about 33,000 clones, about 95% recorded once. The sequenced material came from CD4+ T cells from blood. The receptors here all came from a human donor with juvenile idiopathic arthritis.

The gene calls are TRBV6-5 and TRBJ2-5, with TRBD2 matching 10 bases. Germline CDR1 is MNHEY and CDR2 is SVGAGI. After removal of 5 bases from V and 7 bases from J, the junction contained 7 bases not matched to a gene. The CDR3 sequence is 14 residues long. The CDR3 sequence: CASSPAGGLGTQYF. In DNA form, the CDR3 reads TGTGCCAGCAGTCCAGCGGGGGGGCTCGGGACCCAGTACTTC.

The V and J genes are TRBV28 and TRBJ2-7, with TRBD1 matching over 7 bases. CDR1 MDHEN and CDR2 SYDVKM come from the germline V gene. The CDR3 consists of 15 residues. V was clipped by 5 bases and J by 2 bases; unmatched bases: 9. CDR3 in amino acids: CASSLRDSVTYEQYF. CDR3 DNA sequence: TGTGCCAGCAGTCTCCGGGACAGCGTAACCTACGAGCAGTACTTC.

The chain is built from TRBV10-2 and TRBJ2-1; 11 nucleotides match TRBD2. CDR3 length equals 16 residues. The V segment lost 6 bases and the J segment 9 bases; nucleotides outside the gene matches: 13. Germline loops: CDR1 WSHSY, CDR2 SAAADI. The CDR3 coding sequence is TGCGCCAGCAGCCGAGTTACCAAACTAGCGGGAGTTGAGCAGTTCTTC. It codes for CASSRVTKLAGVEQFF.

V gene TRBV7-6 combines with J gene TRBJ1-2; the D is unclear. The CDR3 loop spans 14 amino acids. CDR1 is SGHVS, CDR2 FNYEAQ, per germline. V was clipped by 5 bases and J by 4 bases, with 14 bases between them. In DNA form, the CDR3 reads TGTGCCAGCAGCGCGCAGGAGGTTGTCTATGGCTACACCTTC. Its translation is CASSAQEVVYGYTF.

V gene TRBV27 combines with J gene TRBJ2-2; 8 nucleotides agree with TRBD2. The CDR3 is 15 residues long. V trimming: 4 bases; J trimming: 1 base; junction bases outside the gene matches: 2. Germline loops: CDR1 MNHEY, CDR2 SMNVEV (reference sequence). The CDR3 spells CASSWGLGNTGELFF. The CDR3 bases are TGTGCCAGCAGTTGGGGACTAGGGAACACCGGGGAGCTGTTTTTT.

This clone was observed once. This chain uses TRBV4-3 with TRBJ2-7; unclear D gene. Trimming pared 0 bases from V and 0 bases from J, leaving 12 bases between. From germline, CDR1 is LGHNA and CDR2 YSLEER. The CDR3 is made up of 16 amino acids. DNA for the CDR3: TGCGCCAGCAGCCAAGATTTAAGCCGAGGCTCCTACGAGCAGTACTTC. Amino acids: CASSQDLSRGSYEQYF.

The chain is built from TRBV6-5 and TRBJ1-4; D not certain. V lost 3 bases to trimming and J lost 7 bases, with 12 bases between them. The CDR3 has 14 amino acids. In germline, CDR1 is MNHEY, CDR2 SVGAGI. CDR3 bases: TGTGCCAGCAGTTATGGTGATTCCGGTGAAAAACTGTTTTTT. This sequence encodes CASSYGDSGEKLFF.

The V call is TRBV27, the J call TRBJ2-7; 9 bases align to TRBD1. Germline V gene lookup returns CDR1 MNHEY and CDR2 SMNVEV (reference sequence). The trim removed 5 bases at V and 5 bases at J, leaving 19 bases unmatched. The CDR3 is 18 residues long. The CDR3 coding sequence is TGTGCCAGCAGTCCCCAAGACTTACCCGGACAGGGGTACAACGAGCAGTACTTC. Amino acid sequence: CASSPQDLPGQGYNEQYF.

The chain employs TRBV7-2 and TRBJ2-7, with D perhaps matching TRBD2 (5 bases). V was shortened by 5 bases and J by 3 bases, with 8 bases between the two germline ends. CDR3 length: 12 amino acids. Looked up from germline, CDR1 is SGHTA and CDR2 is FQGNSA. CDR3 coding DNA: TGTGCCAGCAGCCCAACTAGCTACGAGCAGTACTTC. This sequence encodes CASSPTSYEQYF.

Here the CDR3 DNA reads TGTGCCAGCAGTCCCCCGGGACTAGCGGACTACAATGAGCAGTTCTTC. It encodes CASSPPGLADYNEQFF. The chain is built from TRBV7-3 and TRBJ2-1; 11 nucleotides line up with TRBD2. The CDR3 sequence is 16 residues long. The germline CDR1 and CDR2 sequences are SGHTA and FQGTGA. J gave up 3 bases and V 6 bases, and 7 bases lay outside the gene matches.

This clone was found once. This chain links TRBV2 with TRBJ1-3; a possible D gene is TRBD1 (6 bases). The CDR3 has 16 residues. V shed 4 bases and J shed 0 bases, with 13 bases lying between them. Germline V gene data show CDR1 as SNHLY and CDR2 as FYNNEI. CDR3 nucleotides: TGTGCCAGCAGTGCGGACAGTCCCTACTCTGGAAACACCATATATTTT. Translating it yields CASSADSPYSGNTIYF.

CDR3 in DNA: TGTGCCAGCAGTTTGGGACAGTTGAACACTGAAGCTTTCTTT. As protein: CASSLGQLNTEAFF. The gene calls are TRBV28 and TRBJ1-1; 7 bases match TRBD1. The J segment lost 0 bases and the V segment lost 3 bases, leaving 1 base of the junction unmatched. The CDR3 length is 14 residues. Germline V gene sequence: CDR1 MDHEN, CDR2 SYDVKM.

V is TRBV9 and J is TRBJ2-6, with TRBD1 as a possible D gene (5 bases). This CDR3 comprises 15 residues. Per the germline V gene, CDR1 is SGDLS and CDR2 is YYNGEE. V lost 6 bases and J lost 1, with 11 bases in between. CDR3 loop: CASTKPGSGANVLTF. Here the CDR3 DNA reads TGTGCCAGCACCAAACCAGGGTCTGGGGCCAACGTCCTGACTTTC.

V usage is TRBV11-3 and J usage is TRBJ2-1; D remains ambiguous. V was shortened by 0 bases and J by 7 bases, with 4 bases between the two germline ends. The CDR3 is 12 amino acids. Germline assignment: CDR1 SGHNT and CDR2 YENEEA. The CDR3 reads CASSLDQNEQFF. Written as DNA, the CDR3 is TGTGCCAGCAGCTTAGATCAGAATGAGCAGTTCTTC.

The table lists this clone with a few counts. The genes are TRBV5-1 and TRBJ1-1, with TRBD1 as a possible D gene (5 bases). The V and J ends lost 4 bases and 4 bases respectively, with 17 bases between them. There are 15 residues in the CDR3. CDR1 and CDR2 (germline): SGHRS, YFSETQ. The CDR3: CASSPYLDSPTEAFF. CDR3 bases: TGCGCCAGCAGCCCATACCTAGACAGTCCCACTGAAGCTTTCTTT.

The chain couples TRBV11-1 to TRBJ2-1, with TRBD2 matching over 8 bases. CDR3 length: 14 amino acids. The ends lost 3 bases at V and 7 bases at J; junction bases unmatched: 5. CDR1 and CDR2 from the germline V gene are SGHAT and FQDESV (reference sequence). The CDR3 reads CASSFAGGSNEQFF. CDR3 DNA: TGTGCCAGCAGCTTCGCGGGGGGTTCGAATGAGCAGTTCTTC.

The CDR3 bases are TGTGCCAGCAGCAGAAAGGGACTCCAAGAGACCCAGTACTTC. As protein: CASSRKGLQETQYF. The chain combines TRBV5-6 with TRBJ2-5; D possibly corresponds to TRBD2 (6 bases). CDR3 length equals 14 residues. The V end lost 4 bases, the J end lost 1 base, and 11 bases lay between the germline ends. Germline V gives CDR1 SGHDT, CDR2 YYEEEE.

The rearrangement uses TRBV28 and TRBJ1-1; TRBD1 agrees at 8 bases. With 6 bases clipped from V and 6 bases from J, the junction kept 0 bases outside the gene matches. CDR3 size: 11 residues. The germline V gene has CDR1 MDHEN and CDR2 SYDVKM. The CDR3 loop reads CASRQGAEAFF. CDR3 sequence (DNA): TGTGCCAGCAGACAGGGGGCTGAAGCTTTCTTT. Drawing the rest from reference TRBV28 and TRBJ1-1, the complete variable domain is DVKVTQSSRYLVKRTGEKVFLECVQDMDHENMFWYRQDPGLGLRLIYFSYDVKMKEKGDIPEGYSVSREKKERFSLILESASTNQTSMYLCASRQGAEAFFGQGTRLTVV.

The V gene is TRBV6-6, the J gene TRBJ1-2; unclear D gene. There are 15 residues in the CDR3. The V gene's germline CDR1 is MNHNY and CDR2 SVGAGI (reference sequence). V shed 2 bases and J shed 0 bases, with 10 bases lying between them. The CDR3 loop reads CASSYRVAPNYGYTF. CDR3 bases: TGTGCCAGCAGTTACCGGGTAGCCCCTAACTATGGCTACACCTTC.

This chain connects TRBV4-3 to TRBJ1-5; D ambiguous. Trimming pared 5 bases from V and 0 bases from J, leaving 11 bases between. The germline gives CDR1 LGHNA, CDR2 YSLEER. This CDR3 spans 15 amino acids. DNA for the CDR3: TGCGCCAGCAGCGCCGGGGTGGGTAGCAATCAGCCCCAGCATTTT. Protein product: CASSAGVGSNQPQHF.

V gene TRBV6-5 combines with J gene TRBJ2-3, with 7 bases that match TRBD2. Germline assignment: CDR1 MNHEY and CDR2 SVGAGI. V trimming: 2 bases; J trimming: 2 bases; junction bases outside the gene matches: 7. The CDR3 sequence is 16 residues long. The CDR3 coding sequence is TGTGCCAGCAGTTACAGCGGGGCGACGATCACAGATACGCAGTATTTT. It is translated as CASSYSGATITDTQYF.

The chain has TRBV4-1 and TRBJ2-5; 7 bases are a match to TRBD2. This CDR3 spans 17 amino acids. Germline-derived CDR1 and CDR2 are MGHRA and YSYEKL. The V and J ends lost 4 bases and 0 bases, in that order; junction bases with no gene match: 11. The CDR3 spells CASSPFERGGYQETQYF. The CDR3 coding sequence is TGCGCCAGCAGCCCCTTTGAGCGGGGAGGGTACCAAGAGACCCAGTACTTC.

This chain connects TRBV6-6 to TRBJ1-4, with TRBD1 matching 9 bases. CDR1 and CDR2 (germline): MNHNY, SVGAGI (reference sequence). J was trimmed by 7 bases and V by 4 bases; bases with no gene match: 7. The CDR3 has 15 residues. CDR3 residues: CASSSRTGDGEKLFF. As DNA, the CDR3 is TGTGCCAGCAGTTCCCGGACAGGGGATGGTGAAAAACTGTTTTTT.

This chain uses TRBV30 with TRBJ2-6, with 11 positions matching TRBD2. The germline gives CDR1 GTSNPN, CDR2 SVGIG (reference sequence). The CDR3 is 17 residues long. The V and J ends lost 0 bases and 0 bases, in that order; junction bases with no gene match: 1. The DNA for the CDR3 is TGTGCCTGGAGTGTACTAGCGGGGGTCTCTGGGGCCAACGTCCTGACTTTC. Amino acid sequence: CAWSVLAGVSGANVLTF.

The gene calls are TRBV7-2 and TRBJ2-7; 14 positions agree with TRBD2. Trimming took 5 bases from V and 7 from J; bases not matched to a gene: 10. The CDR3 spans 16 residues. Per the germline V gene, CDR1 is SGHTA and CDR2 is FQGNSA. CDR3 protein: CASSPRTSGGRGEQYF. In DNA form, the CDR3 reads TGTGCCAGCAGCCCGCGGACTAGCGGGGGGCGGGGGGAGCAGTACTTC.

This chain links TRBV7-2 with TRBJ2-1; TRBD2 matches at 13 bases. V was pared by 5 bases and J by 12 bases, with 4 bases of the junction left unmatched. CDR3 length: 13 residues. Germline lookup yields CDR1 SGHTA and CDR2 FQGNSA. CDR3 loop: CASSPGLAGLQFF. The CDR3 nucleotides read TGTGCCAGCAGCCCGGGACTAGCGGGATTGCAGTTCTTC.

The J gene is TRBJ1-1, the V gene TRBV6-5; a possible D gene is TRBD1 (5 bases). V lost 5 bases and J lost 9, with 13 bases in between. Per the germline V gene, CDR1 is MNHEY and CDR2 is SVGAGI. The CDR3 contains 12 residues. As DNA, the CDR3 is TGTGCCAGCAGTCCATCCGGGACTCAAGCTTTCTTT. Amino acids: CASSPSGTQAFF.

This chain uses TRBV5-6 with TRBJ1-2; weak D call: TRBD1 (5 bases). V was shortened by 0 bases and J by 5 bases, with 11 bases between the two germline ends. The CDR3 is 14 amino acids. Germline lookup yields CDR1 SGHDT and CDR2 YYEEEE. DNA of the CDR3: TGTGCCAGCAGCTTGGGGCAAGGGGTTTATGGCTACACCTTC. As protein: CASSLGQGVYGYTF.

The rearrangement links TRBV28 to TRBJ2-2; 9 bases map to TRBD1. Germline trimming cut 4 bases from V and 0 bases from J; bases unmatched to any gene: 3. Germline loops: CDR1 MDHEN, CDR2 SYDVKM. The CDR3 is 16 amino acids. CDR3 amino acids: CASSSRDRANTGELFF. In DNA, the CDR3 is TGTGCCAGCAGTTCAAGGGACAGGGCGAACACCGGGGAGCTGTTTTTT.

The J gene is TRBJ2-1, the V gene TRBV7-3, with TRBD2 matching over 13 bases. The CDR3 sequence is 15 residues long. V dropped 5 bases and J dropped 10; count of bases not matched to a gene: 8. Germline V lookup: CDR1 SGHTA, CDR2 FQGTGA. CDR3: CASSLGLAGAVEQFF. In nucleotides, the CDR3 is TGTGCCAGCAGCCTAGGACTAGCGGGAGCGGTAGAGCAGTTCTTC.